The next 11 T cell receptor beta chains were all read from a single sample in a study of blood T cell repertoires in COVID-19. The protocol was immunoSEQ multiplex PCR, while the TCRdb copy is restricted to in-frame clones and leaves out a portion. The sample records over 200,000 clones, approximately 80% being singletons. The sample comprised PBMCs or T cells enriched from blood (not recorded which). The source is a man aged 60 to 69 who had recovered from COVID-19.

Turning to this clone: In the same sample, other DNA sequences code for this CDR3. Written as DNA, the CDR3 is TGTGCCAGCAGCGGACAGCTCAATCAGCCCCAGCATTTT. Protein product: CASSGQLNQPQHF. The chain employs TRBV2 and TRBJ1-5; D is perhaps TRBD1 (6 bases). Germline-derived CDR1 and CDR2 are SNHLY and FYNNEI. The CDR3 is made up of 13 amino acids. V lost 6 bases, J lost 3 bases, and 9 bases lay in between.

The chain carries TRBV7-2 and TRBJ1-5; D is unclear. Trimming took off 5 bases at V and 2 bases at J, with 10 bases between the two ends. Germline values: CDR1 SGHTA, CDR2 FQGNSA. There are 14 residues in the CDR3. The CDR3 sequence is CASSPSIRNQPQHF. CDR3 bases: TGTGCCAGCAGCCCATCCATTCGCAATCAGCCCCAGCATTTT.

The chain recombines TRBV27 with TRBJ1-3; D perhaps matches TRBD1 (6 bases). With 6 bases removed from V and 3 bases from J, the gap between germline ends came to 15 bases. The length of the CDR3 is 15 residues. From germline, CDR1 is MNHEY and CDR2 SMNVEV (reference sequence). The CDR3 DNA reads TGTGCCAGCAGGCCACAGGGTACTTATGGAAACACCATATATTTT. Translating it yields CASRPQGTYGNTIYF.

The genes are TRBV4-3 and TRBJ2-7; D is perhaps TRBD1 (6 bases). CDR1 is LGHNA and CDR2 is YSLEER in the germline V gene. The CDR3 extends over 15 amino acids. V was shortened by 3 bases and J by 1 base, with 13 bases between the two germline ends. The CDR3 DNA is TGCGCCAGCAGCCATCTCACCGGACAGTCCTACGAGCAGTACTTC. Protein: CASSHLTGQSYEQYF.

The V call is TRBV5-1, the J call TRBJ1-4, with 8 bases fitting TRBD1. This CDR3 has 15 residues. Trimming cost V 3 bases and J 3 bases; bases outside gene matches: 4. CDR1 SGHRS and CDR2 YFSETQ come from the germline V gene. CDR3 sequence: CASSSAGGANEKLFF. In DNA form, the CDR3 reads TGCGCCAGCAGCTCTGCAGGGGGCGCTAATGAAAAACTGTTTTTT.

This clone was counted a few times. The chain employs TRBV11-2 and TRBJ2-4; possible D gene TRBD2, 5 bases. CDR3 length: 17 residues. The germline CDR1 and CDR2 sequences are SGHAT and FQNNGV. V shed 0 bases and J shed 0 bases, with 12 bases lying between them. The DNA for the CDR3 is TGTGCCAGCAGCTTAGATCCAGCTAGCCCAGCCAAAAACATTCAGTACTTC. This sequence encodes CASSLDPASPAKNIQYF.

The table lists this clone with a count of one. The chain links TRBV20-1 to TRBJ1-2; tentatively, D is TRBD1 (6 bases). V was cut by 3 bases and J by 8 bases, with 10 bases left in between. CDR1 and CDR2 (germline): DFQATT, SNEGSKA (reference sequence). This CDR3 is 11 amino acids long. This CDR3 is CSASRGGGYTF. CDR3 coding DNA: TGCAGTGCTAGTAGGGGGGGCGGCTACACCTTC.

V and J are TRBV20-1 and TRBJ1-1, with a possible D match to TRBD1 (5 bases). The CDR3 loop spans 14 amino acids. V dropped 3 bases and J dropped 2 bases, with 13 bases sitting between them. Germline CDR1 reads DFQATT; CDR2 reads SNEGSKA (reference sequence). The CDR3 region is CSASWGRSNTEAFF. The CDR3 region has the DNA TGCAGTGCTAGTTGGGGCAGATCAAACACTGAAGCTTTCTTT.

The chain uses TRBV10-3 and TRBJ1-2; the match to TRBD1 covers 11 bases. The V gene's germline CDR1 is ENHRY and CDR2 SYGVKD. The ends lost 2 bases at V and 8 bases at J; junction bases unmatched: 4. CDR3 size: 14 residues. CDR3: CAISEAGTGGGYTF. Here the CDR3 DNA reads TGTGCCATCAGTGAGGCCGGGACAGGGGGAGGCTACACCTTC.

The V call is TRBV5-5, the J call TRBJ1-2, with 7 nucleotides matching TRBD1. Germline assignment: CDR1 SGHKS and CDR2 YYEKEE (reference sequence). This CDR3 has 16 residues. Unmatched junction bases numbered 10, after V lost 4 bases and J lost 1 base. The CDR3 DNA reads TGTGCCAGCAGCCTAATACAGGGGAACTTTAACTATGGCTACACCTTC. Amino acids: CASSLIQGNFNYGYTF.

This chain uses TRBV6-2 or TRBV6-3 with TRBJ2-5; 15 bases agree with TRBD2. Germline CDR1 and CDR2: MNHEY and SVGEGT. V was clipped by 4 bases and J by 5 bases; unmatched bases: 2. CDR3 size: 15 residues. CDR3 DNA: TGTGCCAGCAGTTGGACTAGCGGGGGGGCCGAGACCCAGTACTTC. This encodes CASSWTSGGAETQYF.